This T cell receptor (beta chain) was recovered during a study of cytomegalovirus exposure and HLA in healthy donors. This clone has more than one count but fewer than ten. 13 Jbeta primers and 60 Vbeta primers were used for the PCR. TCRdb's copy holds only in-frame clones and misses some; the assay was immunoSEQ multiplex PCR. This table holds roughly 150,000 clones, more than 70% found once. CDR1 is MNHEY and CDR2 is SMNVEV in the germline V gene (reference sequence). This CDR3 is 13 amino acids long. The V and J ends lost 8 bases and 1 base respectively, with 12 bases between them. The V and J genes are TRBV27 and TRBJ2-7, with D possibly matching TRBD2 (6 bases). Sequenced: PBMCs. This TCR came from a man between 18 and 29 years old in good health and CMV-seropositive. DNA for the CDR3: TGTGCCAGCGGGCTAGGAGGGTCCTACGAGCAGTACTTC. Its translation: CASGLGGSYEQYF.